Sequencing of this T cell receptor beta chain was carried out in a study of blood T cell repertoires in COVID-19. The data were produced by immunoSEQ multiplex PCR, yet TCRdb's version contains in-frame clones alone and is incomplete. The repertoire holds about 47,000 clones, with under 85% as singletons. A single count supports this clone. The CDR3 sequence is 14 residues long. V shed 3 bases and J shed 4 bases, with 10 bases lying between them. The germline CDR1 and CDR2 sequences are LGHNA and YSLEER. The sample was peripheral blood. This TCR was recovered from a man in his 60s with active COVID-19. This chain uses TRBV4-3 with TRBJ2-1; D might be TRBD2 (6 bases). The CDR3 region has the DNA TGCGCCAGCAGCCACCCCGGGAGTTACAATGAGCAGTTCTTC. Protein: CASSHPGSYNEQFF.